The 8 T cell receptor beta chains reported below all come from one sample, sequenced in a study of CD8 T cells in ankylosing spondylitis. TCRdb reprocessed the 5' RACE reads via MiXCR and lists one record per CDR3 protein. The sample records about 52,000 distinct CDR3 sequences, approximately 7% being singletons. The source material was blood, either unsorted or a sorted T cell fraction (not recorded which). The receptor source for this set is a female donor with ankylosing spondylitis or in good health (not recorded which).

In its sample, this clonotype was seen many times. This CDR3 is CASSHGASNQPQHF. DNA of the CDR3: TGTGCCAGCAGTCACGGGGCAAGCAATCAGCCCCAGCATTTT. The chain links TRBV28 to TRBJ1-5, with D possibly TRBD1 on 5 matching bases. With 5 bases removed from V and 1 base from J, the gap between germline ends came to 9 bases. There are 14 residues in the CDR3. Germline V gives CDR1 MDHEN, CDR2 SYDVKM.

This clonotype occurred many times. The V and J genes are TRBV4-3 and TRBJ2-5; no definite D call. V was shortened by 0 bases and J by 2 bases, with 4 bases between the two germline ends. The CDR3 is 13 amino acids. Germline-derived CDR1 and CDR2 are LGHNA and YSLEER. The CDR3 here is CASSQDRQETQYF. The DNA for the CDR3 is TGCGCCAGCAGCCAAGATCGTCAAGAGACCCAGTACTTC.

This clonotype was recorded at least ten times. The CDR3 loop reads CASSWGGTTDTQYF. CDR3 nucleotides: TGTGCCAGCAGTTGGGGGGGGACCACAGATACGCAGTATTTT. This chain links TRBV25-1 with TRBJ2-3, with 7 bases lining up with TRBD2. CDR1 and CDR2 (germline): MGHDK, SYGVNS. The CDR3 contains 14 residues. V lost 5 bases to trimming and J lost 2 bases; unmatched junction nucleotides: 4. The whole variable domain, filled in from reference TRBV25-1 and TRBJ2-3, reads EADIYQTPRYLVIGTGKKITLECSQTMGHDKMYWYQQDPGMELHLIHYSYGVNSTEKGDLSSESTVSRIRTEHFPLTLESARPSHTSQYLCASSWGGTTDTQYFGPGTRLTVL.

This clonotype occurred many times. CDR3 sequence (DNA): TGCAGTGCTAGGCAGGGGGCAGGATACGAGCAGTACTTC. Translated, it gives CSARQGAGYEQYF. The chain employs TRBV20-1 and TRBJ2-7; TRBD1 aligns across 8 bases. This CDR3 contains 13 residues. The germline gives CDR1 DFQATT, CDR2 SNEGSKA (reference sequence). V shed 3 bases and J 4 bases; nucleotides not matched to a gene: 5.

This clonotype was seen at least ten times. J is TRBJ1-1 and V is TRBV5-1, with D unclear. Deletions cut 0 bases from V and 1 base from J, with 4 bases between. This CDR3 is built from 13 residues. Per the germline V gene, CDR1 is SGHRS and CDR2 is YFSETQ. CDR3 sequence reads: CASSLAGNTEAFF. The CDR3 coding sequence is TGCGCCAGCAGCTTGGCGGGGAACACTGAAGCTTTCTTT.

This chain uses TRBV4-1 with TRBJ1-3, with D possibly matching TRBD1 (6 bases). Germline CDR1 is MGHRA and CDR2 is YSYEKL. Trimming left V 1 base short and J 4 bases short, with 11 bases between. This CDR3 has 15 amino acids. CDR3 sequence (DNA): TGCGCCAGCAGCCAAGTCATAACAGGGGGAAACACCATATATTTT. The encoded protein is CASSQVITGGNTIYF.

This clonotype was counted at least ten times. This chain uses TRBV4-3 with TRBJ2-2, with a possible D match to TRBD2 (6 bases). From germline, CDR1 is LGHNA and CDR2 YSLEER. V lost 4 bases to trimming and J lost 0 bases, with 6 bases between them. There are 14 residues in the CDR3. The CDR3 DNA reads TGCGCCAGCAGCCGGGACTCGAACACCGGGGAGCTGTTTTTT. The encoded protein is CASSRDSNTGELFF.

This clonotype was seen ten or more times. The chain couples TRBV20-1 to TRBJ2-3, with D tentatively TRBD1 (6 bases). This CDR3 contains 13 residues. Between the trimmed V and J ends, which lost 8 bases and 4 bases, there was a span of 16 bases. Germline V gene sequence: CDR1 DFQATT, CDR2 SNEGSKA (reference sequence). The DNA of the CDR3 is TGCAGTCCAGTATTGGGGGCAGCAGATACGCAGTATTTT. It specifies CSPVLGAADTQYF.